This is a list of T cell receptor beta chains from one sample in a study of spatial heterogeneity in lung cancer. A single record per CDR3 protein comes from TCRdb applying MiXCR to the 5' RACE reads. In the table there are under 30,000 distinct CDR3 sequences, roughly 5.5% of which are singletons. The source material was PBMCs, sampled at follow-up. The receptor set was obtained from a male donor with early-stage non-small cell lung cancer. CDR3s leave out the opening cysteine and the closing phenylalanine or tryptophan. The order of the fields is V gene, CDR3 protein.

TRBV14 ASSHQGRSYEQY
TRBV20-1 SARVEQGAGLDTQY
TRBV6-6 ASSEGGPNYGYT
TRBV7-8 ASRSGAGAYNEQF
TRBV7-6 ASSLGVRRGTFHTGELF
TRBV6-1 ASSEYNQPQH
TRBV20-1 SAYRGPNTEAF
TRBV9 ASSAGTGGQETQY
TRBV12-3/TRBV12-4 ASSLRETGELF
TRBV5-1 ASSLHGTGNQPQH
TRBV15 TTSRDLTQETQY
TRBV11-3 ASSSTSGAEQF
TRBV3-1 ASSQKAEAF
TRBV20-1 SNTKADTQY
TRBV24-1 ATSDVGRNYNEQF
TRBV5-1 ASSPSSGGTGELF
TRBV5-8 ASSVSGTSQETQY
TRBV5-1 ASSLGTVLGYT
TRBV12-3/TRBV12-4 ASRLEGTTEAF
TRBV20-1 SPHQGGSSDYGYT
TRBV10-3 AIRPGLAGGLPEQF
TRBV2 ASRQGSGANVLT
TRBV6-1 ASSESRRRADNTGELF
TRBV20-1 SARSDNTYGYT
TRBV6-2/TRBV6-3 ASSYAASNQPQH
TRBV6-6 ASSYADRGGNQPQH
TRBV20-1 SARTGEYEQY
TRBV6-2/TRBV6-3 ASSYSVASLDTQY
TRBV29-1 SVVRRYQETQY
TRBV27 ASSLSRGTGAQNIQY
TRBV6-5 ASSLLIRGAENEQF
TRBV6-6 ASRNSGGIAKPQH
TRBV7-8 ASSHHRGNEQY
TRBV12-5 ASGTQTDYGYT
TRBV5-1 ASSKTSGGVTDTQY